The sequence of this T cell receptor beta chain was determined in a study of T cells in localized non-small cell lung cancer. The CDR3 has 13 amino acids. Germline lookup yields CDR1 MNHEY and CDR2 SVGAGI. Between the trimmed V and J ends, which lost 6 bases and 5 bases, there was a span of 11 bases. TCRdb's table, derived via immunoSEQ multiplex PCR, lists solely in-frame clones and lacks some. The data show 20,000 to 25,000 clones, with more than 85% seen just once and roughly 29% held by the top ten. Broader study findings: There was an association of higher blood T cell density with longer overall survival. Compared with tumor, uninvolved adjacent lung displayed greater T cell clonality, ranking highest overall. Multi-region tumor sequencing was not done, so intratumor heterogeneity could not be excluded. Among the top 100 tumor clones, a median around 50 appeared in adjacent lung.

This clone was seen once. Antigen: not known. The source of this sequence is a male donor older than 55 with stage I squamous cell lung carcinoma. V is TRBV6-5 and J is TRBJ1-5; D gene unclear. The source material was peripheral blood, sampled before any cancer treatment. CDR3 nucleotide sequence: TGTGCCAGCAGGGGAGAGGCGTATCAGCCCCAGCATTTT. It encodes CASRGEAYQPQHF.